Sequencing of this T cell receptor (beta chain) was carried out in a study of blood T cells in healthy people across ages. Trimming removed 5 bases at V and 0 bases at J, with 16 bases between. The germline CDR1 and CDR2 sequences are SEHNR and FQNEAQ (reference sequence). CDR3 length: 16 residues. Then a second PCR, running about 6 to 11 cycles, was carried out with a sample-barcoded 5' primer and a J-beta primer mix. Via MiXCR, TCRdb re-called the 5' RACE reads, giving one row per CDR3 protein. The sample yields about 1,500,000 distinct CDR3 sequences, roughly 40% seen once. The people who gave samples were healthy Caucasians from Russia, aged about 6 to 95.

This chain joins TRBV7-9 and TRBJ1-1; D not resolved. This sequence was found in a woman aged 18-30 years in good health. Sequencing used blood. The CDR3 bases are TGTGCCAGCAGCCTGCCAGCGACGGTCATGAACACTGAAGCTTTCTTT. It encodes CASSLPATVMNTEAFF. The full variable domain, rest sourced from reference TRBV7-9 and TRBJ1-1, is DTGVSQNPRHKITKRGQNVTFRCDPISEHNRLYWYRQTLGQGPEFLTYFQNEAQLEKSRLLSDRFSAERPKGSFSTLEIQRTEQGDSAMYLCASSLPATVMNTEAFFGQGTRLTVV.